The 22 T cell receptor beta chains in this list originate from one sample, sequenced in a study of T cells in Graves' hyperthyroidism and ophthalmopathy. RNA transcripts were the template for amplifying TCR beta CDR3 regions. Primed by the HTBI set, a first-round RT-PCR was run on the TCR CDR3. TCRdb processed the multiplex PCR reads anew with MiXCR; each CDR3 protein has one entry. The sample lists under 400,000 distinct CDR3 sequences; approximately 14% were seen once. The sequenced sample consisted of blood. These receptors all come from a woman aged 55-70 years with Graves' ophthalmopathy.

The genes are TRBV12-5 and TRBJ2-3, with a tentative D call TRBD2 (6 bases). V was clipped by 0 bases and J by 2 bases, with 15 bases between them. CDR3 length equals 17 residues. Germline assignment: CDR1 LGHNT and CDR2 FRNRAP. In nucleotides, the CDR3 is TGTGCTAGTGGTTTGGTACGGGGGACGGGTTACACAGATACGCAGTATTTT. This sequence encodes CASGLVRGTGYTDTQYF.

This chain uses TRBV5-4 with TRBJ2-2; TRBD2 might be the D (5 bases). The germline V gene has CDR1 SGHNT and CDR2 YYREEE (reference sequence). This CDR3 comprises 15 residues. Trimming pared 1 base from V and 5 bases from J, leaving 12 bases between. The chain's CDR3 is CASSLNGEWTGELFF. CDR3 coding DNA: TGTGCCAGCAGCTTGAATGGGGAGTGGACCGGGGAGCTGTTTTTT. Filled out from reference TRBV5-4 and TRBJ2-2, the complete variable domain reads ETGVTQSPTHLIKTRGQQVTLRCSSQSGHNTVSWYQQALGQGPQFIFQYYREEENGRGNFPPRFSGLQFPNYSSELNVNALELDDSALYLCASSLNGEWTGELFFGEGSRLTVL.

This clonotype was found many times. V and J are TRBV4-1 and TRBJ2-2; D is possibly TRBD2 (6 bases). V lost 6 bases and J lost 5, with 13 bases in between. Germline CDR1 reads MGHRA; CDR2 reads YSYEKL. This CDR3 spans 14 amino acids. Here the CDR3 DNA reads TGCGCCAGCAGGGAGGGGTCGGGGACCGGGGAGCTGTTTTTT. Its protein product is CASREGSGTGELFF.

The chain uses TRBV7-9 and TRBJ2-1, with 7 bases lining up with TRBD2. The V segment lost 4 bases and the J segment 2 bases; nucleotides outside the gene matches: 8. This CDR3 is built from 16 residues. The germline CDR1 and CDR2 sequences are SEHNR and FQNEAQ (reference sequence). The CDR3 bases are TGTGCCAGCAGCTACCAGGTACTAGCGACCTACAATGAGCAGTTCTTC. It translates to CASSYQVLATYNEQFF.

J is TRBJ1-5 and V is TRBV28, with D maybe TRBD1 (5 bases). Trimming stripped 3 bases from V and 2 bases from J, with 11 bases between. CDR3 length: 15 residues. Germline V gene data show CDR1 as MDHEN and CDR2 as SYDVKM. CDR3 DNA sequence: TGTGCCAGCAGTTTTAGGAGGGGACGCAATCAGCCCCAGCATTTT. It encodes CASSFRRGRNQPQHF.

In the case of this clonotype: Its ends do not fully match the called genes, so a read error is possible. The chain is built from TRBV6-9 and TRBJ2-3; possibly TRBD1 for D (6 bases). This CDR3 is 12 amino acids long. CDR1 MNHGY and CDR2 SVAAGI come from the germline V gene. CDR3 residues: CASSDGGPTQYF. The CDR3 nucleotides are TGCGCCAGCAGTGATGGGGGCCCTACGCAGTATTTT.

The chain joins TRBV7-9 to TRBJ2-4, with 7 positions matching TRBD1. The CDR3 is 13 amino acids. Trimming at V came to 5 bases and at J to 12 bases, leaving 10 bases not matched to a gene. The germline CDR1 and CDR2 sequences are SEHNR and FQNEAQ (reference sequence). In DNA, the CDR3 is TGTGCCAGCAGCGGTGACAGGGCTGGGCGTCAGTACTTC. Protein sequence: CASSGDRAGRQYF.

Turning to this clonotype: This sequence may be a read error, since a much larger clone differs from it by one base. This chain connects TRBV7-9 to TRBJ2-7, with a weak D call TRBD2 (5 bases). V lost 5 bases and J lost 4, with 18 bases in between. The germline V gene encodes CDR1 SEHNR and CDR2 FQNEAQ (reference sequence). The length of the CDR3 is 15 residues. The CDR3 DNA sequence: TGTGCCAGCAGCCCACTAGTGGGAGTTTCGTACGAGCAGTACTTC. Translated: CASSPLVGVSYEQYF. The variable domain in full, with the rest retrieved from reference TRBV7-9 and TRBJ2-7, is DTGVSQNPRHKITKRGQNVTFRCDPISEHNRLYWYRQTLGQGPEFLTYFQNEAQLEKSRLLSDRFSAERPKGSFSTLEIQRTEQGDSAMYLCASSPLVGVSYEQYFGPGTRLTVT.

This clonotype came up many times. CDR3 residues: CAWNRETYNEQFF. CDR3 coding DNA: TGTGCCTGGAACAGGGAGACCTACAATGAGCAGTTCTTC. V is TRBV30 and J is TRBJ2-1; the D gene is possibly TRBD1 (6 bases). The ends were cut back, 4 bases at V and 2 bases at J, with 9 bases in the middle. Germline V lookup: CDR1 GTSNPN, CDR2 SVGIG (reference sequence). The CDR3 is 13 residues long.

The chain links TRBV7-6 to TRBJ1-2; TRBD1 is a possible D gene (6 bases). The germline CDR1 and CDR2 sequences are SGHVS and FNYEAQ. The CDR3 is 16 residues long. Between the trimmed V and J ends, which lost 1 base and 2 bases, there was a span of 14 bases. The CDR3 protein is CASSLDSGQTNYGYTF. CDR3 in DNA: TGTGCCAGCAGCTTAGATTCCGGACAGACGAACTATGGCTACACCTTC. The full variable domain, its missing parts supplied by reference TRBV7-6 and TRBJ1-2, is GAGVSQSPRYKVTKRGQDVALRCDPISGHVSLYWYRQALGQGPEFLTYFNYEAQQDKSGLPNDRFSAERPEGSISTLTIQRTEQRDSAMYRCASSLDSGQTNYGYTFGSGTRLTVV.

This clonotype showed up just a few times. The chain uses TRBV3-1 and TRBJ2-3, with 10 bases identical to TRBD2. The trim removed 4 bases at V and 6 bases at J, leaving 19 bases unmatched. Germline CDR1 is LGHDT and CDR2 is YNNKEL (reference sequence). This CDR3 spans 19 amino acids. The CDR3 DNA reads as TGTGCCAGCAGCCCCCTTCCTAGCGGGGGCCTGGGGTTTGGCGATACGCAGTATTTT. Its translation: CASSPLPSGGLGFGDTQYF.

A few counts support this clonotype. CDR3 in DNA: TGCGCCAGCAGCTTGGCGGGGGTCTTAGCGGGAGTCAGCTCCTACAATGAGCAGTTCTTC. It codes for CASSLAGVLAGVSSYNEQFF. The V gene is TRBV5-1, the J gene TRBJ2-1, with 9 nucleotides matching TRBD2. The CDR3 is 20 amino acids. The germline CDR1 and CDR2 sequences are SGHRS and YFSETQ. With V trimmed by 0 bases and J by 0 bases, 13 bases remained unmatched. The variable domain in full, with the rest retrieved from reference TRBV5-1 and TRBJ2-1, is KAGVTQTPRYLIKTRGQQVTLSCSPISGHRSVSWYQQTPGQGLQFLFEYFSETQRNKGNFPGRFSGRQFSNSRSEMNVSTLELGDSALYLCASSLAGVLAGVSSYNEQFFGPGTRLTVL.

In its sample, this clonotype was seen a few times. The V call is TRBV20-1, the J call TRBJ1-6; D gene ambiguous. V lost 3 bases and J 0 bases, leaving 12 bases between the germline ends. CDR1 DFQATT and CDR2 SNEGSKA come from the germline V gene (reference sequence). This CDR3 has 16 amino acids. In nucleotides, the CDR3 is TGCAGTGCTAGGTCCCTGGGAAGCTCCTATAATTCACCCCTCCACTTT. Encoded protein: CSARSLGSSYNSPLHF.

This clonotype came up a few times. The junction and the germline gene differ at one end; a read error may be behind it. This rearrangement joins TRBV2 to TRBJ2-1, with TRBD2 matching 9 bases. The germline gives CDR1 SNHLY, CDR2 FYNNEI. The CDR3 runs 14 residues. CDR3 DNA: TGTGCCAGCAGGCCGGGACTAGCAGGCAATGGGCAGTTCTTC. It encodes CASRPGLAGNGQFF.

For the CDR3, the DNA is TGTGCCAGCAGCCAGGGGGTGGCCACAGATACGCAGTATTTT. This sequence encodes CASSQGVATDTQYF. The rearrangement joins TRBV7-3 to TRBJ2-3, with 7 positions matching TRBD1. Germline V gene data show CDR1 as SGHTA and CDR2 as FQGTGA. The CDR3 loop spans 14 amino acids. Trimming at V came to 5 bases and at J to 2 bases, leaving 4 bases not matched to a gene.

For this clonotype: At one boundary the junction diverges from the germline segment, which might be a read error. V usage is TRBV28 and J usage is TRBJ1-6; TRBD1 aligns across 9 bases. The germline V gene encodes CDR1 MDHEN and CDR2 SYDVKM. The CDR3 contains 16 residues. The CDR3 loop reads CACSLPEQGASSPLHF. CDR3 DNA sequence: TGTGCCTGCAGCCTTCCCGAACAGGGGGCTAGCTCACCCCTCCACTTT.

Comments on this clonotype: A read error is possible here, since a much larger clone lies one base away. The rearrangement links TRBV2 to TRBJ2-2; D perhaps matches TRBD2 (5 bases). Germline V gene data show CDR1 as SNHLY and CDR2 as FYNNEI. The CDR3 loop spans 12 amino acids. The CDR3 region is CASTDNTGELLF. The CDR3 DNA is TGTGCCAGCACCGACAACACCGGGGAGCTGTTATTT.

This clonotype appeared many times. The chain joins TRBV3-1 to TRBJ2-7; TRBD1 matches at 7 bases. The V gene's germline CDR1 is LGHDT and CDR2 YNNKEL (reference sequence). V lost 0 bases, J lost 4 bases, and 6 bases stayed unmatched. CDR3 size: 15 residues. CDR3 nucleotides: TGTGCCAGCAGCCAAGATTTGACAGGGAGATACGAGCAGTACTTC. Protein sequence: CASSQDLTGRYEQYF.

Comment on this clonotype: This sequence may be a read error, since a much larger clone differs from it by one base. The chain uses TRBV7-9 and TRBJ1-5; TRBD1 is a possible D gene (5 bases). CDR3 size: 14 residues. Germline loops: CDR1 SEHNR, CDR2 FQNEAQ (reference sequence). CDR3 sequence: CASGLGAGHGPQHF. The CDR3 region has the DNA TGTGCCAGCGGCTTAGGGGCAGGTCATGGGCCCCAGCATTTT.

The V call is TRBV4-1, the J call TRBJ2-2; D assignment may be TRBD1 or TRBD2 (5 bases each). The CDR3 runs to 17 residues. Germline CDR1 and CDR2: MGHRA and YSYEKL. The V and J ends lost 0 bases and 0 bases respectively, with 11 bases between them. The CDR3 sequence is CASSQDGGVANTGELFF. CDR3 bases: TGCGCCAGCAGCCAAGATGGGGGAGTTGCGAACACCGGGGAGCTGTTTTTT.

Here the CDR3 DNA reads TGTGCCAGCAGCGCCAGCCCCGGGACAGGCCTTCCGAGGAATGAAAAACTGTTTTTT. This encodes CASSASPGTGLPRNEKLFF. J is TRBJ1-4 and V is TRBV9, with TRBD1 matching 8 bases. The length of the CDR3 is 19 residues. The germline V gene encodes CDR1 SGDLS and CDR2 YYNGEE. V was pared by 3 bases and J by 5 bases, with 18 bases of the junction left unmatched.

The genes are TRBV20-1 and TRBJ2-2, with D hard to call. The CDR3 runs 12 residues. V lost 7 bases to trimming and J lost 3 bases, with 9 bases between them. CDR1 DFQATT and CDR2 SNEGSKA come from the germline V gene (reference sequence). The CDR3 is CSGGKYTGELFF. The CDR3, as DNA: TGCAGTGGTGGGAAGTACACCGGGGAGCTGTTTTTT.